This TCR beta chain was identified during a study of HIV-infected patients and healthy controls. The CDR3 is made up of 13 amino acids. The J segment lost 4 bases and the V segment lost 5 bases, leaving 8 bases of the junction unmatched. The germline gives CDR1 DFQATT, CDR2 SNEGSKA (reference sequence). TCRdb re-called the 5' RACE reads through MiXCR, storing one row per CDR3 protein. The sample yields about 63,000 distinct CDR3 sequences, approximately 15% seen once. This clonotype occurred many times. The rearrangement uses TRBV20-1 and TRBJ2-7; 7 nucleotides align to TRBD1. Sequenced: CD4+ T cells from blood. The sequence derives from a human donor in good health. The CDR3 region is CSAYDGRGYEQYF. As DNA, the CDR3 is TGCAGTGCTTACGACGGCAGGGGGTACGAGCAGTACTTC.